This T cell receptor (beta chain) comes out of a study of T-cell memory formation after mild COVID-19. 5'RACE primed at constant segments yielded TCR alpha and TCR beta cDNA libraries bearing sample barcodes and UMIs. TCRdb reprocessed the 5' RACE reads with MiXCR, giving one entry per CDR3 protein. The repertoire has roughly 580,000 distinct CDR3 sequences, over 15% of them found once; the top ten carry about 11%. Germline V lookup: CDR1 SGHKS, CDR2 YYEKEE (reference sequence). V was shortened by 4 bases and J by 8 bases, with 15 bases between the two germline ends. The CDR3 spans 14 residues. This clonotype was seen more than once but under ten times.

The sequencing input was PBMCs or a T cell subset sorted from them (not recorded which). The rearrangement uses TRBV5-5 and TRBJ1-4; D may be TRBD1 (5 bases). The sequence was collected from an adult woman who had mild COVID-19 (a few samples of this study predate the infection). Cell type and time point are not known. The CDR3 sequence is CASSISRVWEKLFF. CDR3 in DNA: TGTGCCAGCAGCATTTCCAGGGTATGGGAAAAACTGTTTTTT. Supplemented by reference TRBV5-5 and TRBJ1-4, the full variable domain reads DAGVTQSPTHLIKTRGQQVTLRCSPISGHKSVSWYQQVLGQGPQFIFQYYEKEERGRGNFPDRFSARQFPNYSSELNVNALLLGDSALYLCASSISRVWEKLFFGSGTQLSVL.